The clone carrying this T cell receptor (beta chain) was seen many times. The target antigen is unknown. Purified naive CD4+ T cells were depleted of CD25+ Tregs. This CDR3 comprises 14 residues. Germline V gives CDR1 MNHEY, CDR2 SVGAGI. V shed 5 bases, J shed 1 base, and the junction held 2 bases outside the gene matches. TCRdb used MiXCR to reprocess the 5' RACE reads, holding one entry per CDR3 protein. The table has over 30,000 distinct CDR3 sequences, 20% to 30% seen once. Study observations and caveats: The TCR gene usage of tumor memory CD4+ T cells clustered together with blood and lymph node memory CD4+ cells and with lymph node naive CD4+ cells. Greatest tumor Treg TCR overlap was with tumor naive CD4+ cells.

The clonotype was recovered from a female donor with breast cancer. Input material: naive CD4+ T cells sorted from a lymph node. As for subset: naive CD4+ T cells, CD4+CD45RA+CD25-. The V and J genes are TRBV6-5 and TRBJ1-5; 7 nucleotides agree with TRBD1. CDR3 DNA sequence: TGTGCCAGCAGTGAGACAGGGAGCAATCAGCCCCAGCATTTT. Residues: CASSETGSNQPQHF.